Following are 27 T cell receptor beta chains from one sample sequenced in a study of CD8 T cells in Susac syndrome. Reverse transcription of 0.5 to 1 ug RNA was performed with random hexamers. TCRdb analysed the immunoSEQ multiplex PCR reads with MiXCR anew, one entry per CDR3 protein. Of about 140,000 distinct CDR3 sequences listed, roughly 95% are singletons. Sequenced input: CD4+ T cells from PBMCs. Receptors were obtained from a human donor with multiple sclerosis.

The chain joins TRBV2 to TRBJ2-3; a weak D match, TRBD1 (6 bases). V was clipped by 1 base and J by 1 base, with 12 bases between them. CDR3 length: 16 residues. CDR1 and CDR2 from the germline V gene are SNHLY and FYNNEI. This CDR3 is CASSEDRAAGTDTQYF. CDR3 nucleotides: TGTGCCAGCAGTGAAGACAGGGCGGCGGGCACAGATACGCAGTATTTT.

The chain uses TRBV7-9 and TRBJ2-6; possible D gene TRBD1, 8 bases. The CDR3 consists of 19 residues. CDR1 is SEHNR and CDR2 is FQNEAQ in the germline V gene (reference sequence). V lost 4 bases, J lost 1 base, and 20 bases lay in between. This CDR3 reads CASSSLTGQGGSGANVLTF. In DNA, the CDR3 is TGTGCCAGCAGCTCGCTCACCGGACAGGGAGGGTCTGGGGCCAACGTCCTGACTTTC.

This clonotype is a singleton in its sample. The gene calls are TRBV6-5 and TRBJ1-1; no firm D call. Germline V CDR1 and CDR2: MNHEY, SVGAGI. This CDR3 is 12 amino acids long. Trimming stripped 0 bases from V and 10 bases from J, with 9 bases between. This CDR3 reads CASSYSGEAAFF. Written as DNA, the CDR3 is TGTGCCAGCAGTTACTCAGGAGAAGCAGCTTTCTTT.

The CDR3 coding sequence is TGTGCCTGGAGTGGGGGTTCGGGCTACACCTTC. Translation gives CAWSGGSGYTF. The gene calls are TRBV30 and TRBJ1-2; D remains ambiguous. Per germline, CDR1 GTSNPN and CDR2 SVGIG (reference sequence). V was trimmed by 1 base and J by 8 bases, leaving 8 bases between them. This CDR3 region has 11 residues.

The J gene is TRBJ2-1, the V gene TRBV15, with TRBD1 identical over 11 bases. The CDR3 is 16 residues long. From germline, CDR1 is LNHNV and CDR2 YYDKDF (reference sequence). V lost 3 bases to trimming and J lost 4 bases; unmatched junction nucleotides: 5. Written as DNA, the CDR3 is TGTGCCACCAGCAGGGGAGGGGACAGGGGGTACAATGAGCAGTTCTTC. It specifies CATSRGGDRGYNEQFF.

The chain joins TRBV3-1 to TRBJ2-7; unclear D gene. The CDR3 spans 11 residues. V lost 0 bases, J lost 7 bases, and 4 bases lay in between. CDR1 is LGHDT, CDR2 YNNKEL, per germline (reference sequence). This CDR3 is CASSQDREQYF. CDR3 in DNA: TGTGCCAGCAGCCAAGATCGGGAGCAGTACTTC.

This clonotype occurred a few times. The chain combines TRBV7-9 with TRBJ1-4, with 9 nucleotides matching TRBD1. J gave up 7 bases and V 6 bases, and 6 bases lay outside the gene matches. Germline V gene data show CDR1 as SEHNR and CDR2 as FQNEAQ (reference sequence). This CDR3 region has 14 residues. The CDR3 nucleotides are TGTGCCAGCAGTCCCGGACAGGGGTTTGAAAAACTGTTTTTT. Translating gives CASSPGQGFEKLFF.

The chain links TRBV24-1 to TRBJ1-2, with D possibly matching TRBD1 (5 bases). The CDR3 extends over 15 amino acids. Trimming took 4 bases from V and 5 from J, leaving 16 bases between them. Germline V gene lookup returns CDR1 KGHDR and CDR2 SFDVKD. The CDR3 DNA sequence: TGTGCCACCAGTGACACCGGCAAGGGGCCGTATGGCTACACCTTC. It is translated as CATSDTGKGPYGYTF.

The CDR3 DNA sequence: TGTGCCACCAGTGATGCCGGGACAGGAACTGAAGAAGCTTTCTTT. Translation: CATSDAGTGTEEAFF. This chain joins TRBV24-1 and TRBJ1-1; 8 bases are a match to TRBD1. The CDR3 length is 15 residues. Losses at the gene ends were 3 bases for V and 8 bases for J; bases not matched to a gene: 10. Germline V lookup: CDR1 KGHDR, CDR2 SFDVKD.

The rearrangement joins TRBV30 to TRBJ2-1, with 7 bases matching TRBD1. Germline V CDR1 and CDR2: GTSNPN, SVGIG (reference sequence). The CDR3 is 13 residues long. J was trimmed by 0 bases and V by 5 bases; bases with no gene match: 1. Written as DNA, the CDR3 is TGTGCCTGGCGGGACAGCTCCTACAATGAGCAGTTCTTC. It specifies CAWRDSSYNEQFF.

In its sample, this clonotype was seen a few times. V is TRBV20-1 and J is TRBJ1-1; TRBD1 might be the D (6 bases). CDR3 size: 14 residues. V dropped 7 bases and J dropped 0 bases, with 15 bases sitting between them. Germline V gives CDR1 DFQATT, CDR2 SNEGSKA (reference sequence). The CDR3 protein is CSVVQGSLNTEAFF. The DNA for the CDR3 is TGCAGTGTGGTGCAGGGGTCATTGAACACTGAAGCTTTCTTT.

This chain uses TRBV28 with TRBJ2-3; 12 bases align to TRBD2. This CDR3 is 16 amino acids long. CDR1 MDHEN and CDR2 SYDVKM come from the germline V gene. Trimming at V came to 6 bases and at J to 0 bases, leaving 4 bases not matched to a gene. CDR3 bases: TGTGCCAGCAGCTTCGGACTAGCGGGAAGCACAGATACGCAGTATTTT. It is translated as CASSFGLAGSTDTQYF.

The chain has TRBV28 and TRBJ2-6; D may correspond to TRBD1 or TRBD2 (6 bases each). The CDR3 extends over 15 amino acids. CDR1 MDHEN and CDR2 SYDVKM come from the germline V gene. Between the trimmed V and J ends, which lost 5 bases and 4 bases, there was a span of 12 bases. As DNA, the CDR3 is TGTGCCAGCAGTATGACGGGGGCAGGGGCCAACGTCCTGACTTTC. This translates into CASSMTGAGANVLTF.

The rearrangement uses TRBV20-1 and TRBJ1-2, with unresolved D. The V end lost 0 bases, the J end lost 2 bases, and 10 bases lay between the germline ends. This CDR3 region has 14 residues. Germline CDR1 reads DFQATT; CDR2 reads SNEGSKA (reference sequence). The CDR3 DNA follows: TGCAGTGCTAGAGATGTCCAGCTAAACTATGGCTACACCTTC. This codes for CSARDVQLNYGYTF.

About this clonotype itself: Relative to the germline gene, one junction end is altered; a read error may explain this. Here the CDR3 reads CASSEDRIQETQYF. The CDR3 region has the DNA TGTGCCAGCAGCGAAGACAGAATCCAAGAGACCCAGTACTTC. The chain is built from TRBV2 and TRBJ2-5; D perhaps matches TRBD1 (5 bases). The CDR3 loop spans 14 amino acids. Per the germline V gene, CDR1 is SNHLY and CDR2 is FYNNEI. Complete variable domain (other parts from reference TRBV2 and TRBJ2-5): EPEVTQTPSHQVTQMGQEVILRCVPISNHLYFYWYRQILGQKVEFLVSFYNNEISEKSEIFDDQFSVERPDGSNFTLKIRSTKLEDSAMYFCASSEDRIQETQYFGPGTRLLVL.

V and J are TRBV28 and TRBJ2-7; D perhaps matches TRBD2 (7 bases). Trimming took off 8 bases at V and 0 bases at J, with 14 bases between the two ends. The CDR3 is 14 residues long. The germline V gene encodes CDR1 MDHEN and CDR2 SYDVKM. The DNA of the CDR3 is TGTGCCAGCCGGAGGGGGGGGAGCTCCTACGAGCAGTACTTC. Translating it yields CASRRGGSSYEQYF.

V and J are TRBV7-9 and TRBJ2-5; maybe TRBD2 (6 bases). Germline V gene sequence: CDR1 SEHNR, CDR2 FQNEAQ (reference sequence). V was pared by 5 bases and J by 5 bases, with 21 bases between. CDR3 length: 16 amino acids. CDR3 sequence: CASSPGTAGRHETQYF. CDR3 bases: TGTGCCAGCAGCCCAGGGACGGCGGGAAGGCACGAGACCCAGTACTTC. The whole variable domain, remainder taken from reference TRBV7-9 and TRBJ2-5, is DTGVSQNPRHKITKRGQNVTFRCDPISEHNRLYWYRQTLGQGPEFLTYFQNEAQLEKSRLLSDRFSAERPKGSFSTLEIQRTEQGDSAMYLCASSPGTAGRHETQYFGPGTRLLVL.

J is TRBJ2-5 and V is TRBV5-1, with unresolved D. The germline gives CDR1 SGHRS, CDR2 YFSETQ. The CDR3 consists of 13 residues. Trimming left V 2 bases short and J 12 bases short, with 17 bases between. The CDR3 sequence is CASSLGDARPEYF. The CDR3, as DNA: TGCGCCAGCAGCTTAGGCGACGCACGGCCGGAGTACTTC.

This chain links TRBV3-1 with TRBJ1-1; the D is unclear. CDR3 length: 13 amino acids. CDR1 and CDR2 (germline): LGHDT, YNNKEL (reference sequence). V lost 2 bases and J 4 bases, leaving 8 bases between the germline ends. The CDR3 reads CASSQKRSTEAFF. The CDR3 nucleotides are TGTGCCAGCAGCCAAAAAAGGAGCACTGAAGCTTTCTTT.

V usage is TRBV29-1 and J usage is TRBJ1-1; D is unresolved. Germline values: CDR1 SQVTM, CDR2 ANQGSEA. The CDR3 extends over 12 amino acids. Between the trimmed V and J ends, which lost 4 bases and 6 bases, there was a span of 12 bases. CDR3 region: CSVGRAASEAFF. The CDR3 DNA reads TGCAGCGTTGGGAGGGCAGCTTCTGAAGCTTTCTTT.

This chain joins TRBV3-1 and TRBJ1-1; D gene ambiguous. Per germline, CDR1 LGHDT and CDR2 YNNKEL (reference sequence). This CDR3 spans 13 amino acids. Trimming took off 4 bases at V and 4 bases at J, with 10 bases between the two ends. DNA for the CDR3: TGTGCCAGCAGCCCTCTGAGAGGCACTGAAGCTTTCTTT. Amino acid sequence: CASSPLRGTEAFF.

This clonotype has only one observation. CDR3 protein: CASSLLDRGHQPQHF. Here the CDR3 DNA reads TGTGCCAGTAGTCTCCTGGACAGGGGACATCAGCCCCAGCATTTT. The genes are TRBV19 and TRBJ1-5, with 9 bases lining up with TRBD1. V shed 5 bases, J shed 5 bases, and the junction held 7 bases outside the gene matches. The CDR3 totals 15 residues. Germline CDR1 reads LNHDA; CDR2 reads SQIVND (reference sequence).

This clonotype was observed a few times. The genes are TRBV5-6 and TRBJ1-2; D is possibly TRBD1 (5 bases). The V gene's germline CDR1 is SGHDT and CDR2 YYEEEE. The V gene lost 0 bases and the J gene lost 4 bases, with 7 bases spanning the gap. The CDR3 is made up of 13 amino acids. This chain's CDR3 is CASSLGGSYGYTF. DNA for the CDR3: TGTGCCAGCAGCTTGGGGGGGAGCTATGGCTACACCTTC.

This sequence joins TRBV20-1 and TRBJ2-7; 8 nucleotides match TRBD1. Germline CDR1 DFQATT, CDR2 SNEGSKA (reference sequence). This CDR3 region has 16 residues. The J segment lost 0 bases and the V segment lost 6 bases, leaving 13 bases of the junction unmatched. The CDR3 DNA reads as TGCAGTGCGGGCGACCCCGGGACAGGCGCCTCCTACGAGCAGTACTTC. It yields the protein CSAGDPGTGASYEQYF.

This chain connects TRBV18 to TRBJ1-1, with no clear D. The CDR3 runs to 14 residues. V was clipped by 2 bases and J by 2 bases, with 9 bases between them. Germline-derived CDR1 and CDR2 are KGHSH and LQKENI. This CDR3 reads CASSPEQYNTEAFF. The CDR3 DNA is TGTGCCAGCTCACCAGAACAATATAACACTGAAGCTTTCTTT. Looking up the rest from reference TRBV18 and TRBJ1-1 gives the full variable domain: NAGVMQNPRHLVRRRGQEARLRCSPMKGHSHVYWYRQLPEEGLKFMVYLQKENIIDESGMPKERFSAEFPKEGPSILRIQQVVRGDSAAYFCASSPEQYNTEAFFGQGTRLTVV.

The chain is built from TRBV9 and TRBJ2-7; D ambiguous. CDR3 size: 15 residues. The V gene's germline CDR1 is SGDLS and CDR2 YYNGEE. The ends were cut back, 0 bases at V and 0 bases at J, with 10 bases in the middle. As DNA, the CDR3 is TGTGCCAGCAGCGTAGCTGACACGGCCTCCTACGAGCAGTACTTC. It yields the protein CASSVADTASYEQYF. The whole variable domain, remainder taken from reference TRBV9 and TRBJ2-7, is DSGVTQTPKHLITATGQRVTLRCSPRSGDLSVYWYQQSLDQGLQFLIQYYNGEERAKGNILERFSAQQFPDLHSELNLSSLELGDSALYFCASSVADTASYEQYFGPGTRLTVT.

The J gene is TRBJ2-3, the V gene TRBV7-3; D is unclear. CDR1 and CDR2 (germline): SGHTA, FQGTGA. CDR3 size: 14 residues. Trimming took 3 bases from V and 0 from J, leaving 7 bases between them. The CDR3 spells CASSFGPSTDTQYF. CDR3 DNA: TGTGCCAGCAGCTTCGGGCCTAGCACAGATACGCAGTATTTT.